The clone carrying this TCR beta chain was observed many times. Its specificity is unknown. A second PCR, run for about 7 to 12 cycles, used a sample-barcoded 5' primer plus a J-beta primer mix. TCRdb called the 5' RACE reads again in MiXCR, with one record for every CDR3 protein. The repertoire has 800,000 to 950,000 distinct CDR3 sequences, just under 30% of them found once; the top ten carry about 9.4%. The sample is drawn from a study of blood T cells in healthy people across ages. General observations from the study: Conclusively comparing naive with antigen-experienced cells was impossible with unsorted PBMCs.

This CDR3 comprises 13 residues. V was pared by 2 bases and J by 6 bases, with 8 bases between. Germline V gives CDR1 SEHNR, CDR2 FQNEAQ (reference sequence). The data were also submitted as part of a second study, on T cells of mothers and their children. That report adds: The data showed no persistent microchimeric T cell clones.

The TCR was taken from a woman aged 40-49 years in good health. The rearrangement uses TRBV7-9 and TRBJ2-4; TRBD1 might be the D (5 bases). Sequenced sample: blood. This CDR3 is CASSLPDRNIQYF. The CDR3 DNA sequence: TGTGCCAGCAGCTTACCCGACAGAAACATTCAGTACTTC. Drawing the rest from reference TRBV7-9 and TRBJ2-4, the complete variable domain is DTGVSQNPRHKITKRGQNVTFRCDPISEHNRLYWYRQTLGQGPEFLTYFQNEAQLEKSRLLSDRFSAERPKGSFSTLEIQRTEQGDSAMYLCASSLPDRNIQYFGAGTRLSVL.